Presented here are 24 T cell receptor beta chains from one specimen sequenced in a study of shared clonotypes between healthy human individuals. The protocol was immunoSEQ multiplex PCR, while the TCRdb copy is restricted to in-frame clones and leaves out a portion. The table has about 1 million clones, 60% to 80% seen once; the top ten hold around 1.5%. The sequenced sample was memory CD4+ T cells sorted from blood. Subset indicated: CD45RA-negative fraction. The source is a man between 18 and 29 years old in good health.

This chain joins TRBV5-4 and TRBJ2-3; D uncertain. CDR1 is SGHNT and CDR2 is YYREEE in the germline V gene (reference sequence). Trimming left V 3 bases short and J 3 bases short, with 5 bases between. The CDR3 has 12 amino acids. The chain's CDR3 is CASSSRTDTQYF. CDR3 nucleotide sequence: TGTGCCAGCAGCTCCCGGACAGATACGCAGTATTTT.

The chain uses TRBV12-5 and TRBJ2-4, with D uncertain. Germline loops: CDR1 LGHNT, CDR2 FRNRAP. CDR3 length: 14 amino acids. Between the trimmed V and J ends, which lost 3 bases and 6 bases, there was a span of 12 bases. The CDR3 nucleotides are TGTGCTAGTGGTTTCTCAGTTATCACAAACATTCAGTACTTC. Translation gives CASGFSVITNIQYF. Variable domain in full (rest from reference TRBV12-5 and TRBJ2-4): DARVTQTPRHKVTEMGQEVTMRCQPILGHNTVFWYRQTMMQGLELLAYFRNRAPLDDSGMPKDRFSAEMPDATLATLKIQPSEPRDSAVYFCASGFSVITNIQYFGAGTRLSVL.

V usage is TRBV9 and J usage is TRBJ2-3, with 8 bases that match TRBD2. The CDR3 covers 17 residues. V lost 0 bases and J lost 1; bases outside the gene matches: 7. Germline CDR1 SGDLS, CDR2 YYNGEE. The DNA of the CDR3 is TGTGCCAGCAGCGTAGCCCCCTTCGGGAGGGGCACAGATACGCAGTATTTT. This gives the protein CASSVAPFGRGTDTQYF. Based on the CDR3 plus reference TRBV9 and TRBJ2-3, the full variable domain is DSGVTQTPKHLITATGQRVTLRCSPRSGDLSVYWYQQSLDQGLQFLIQYYNGEERAKGNILERFSAQQFPDLHSELNLSSLELGDSALYFCASSVAPFGRGTDTQYFGPGTRLTVL.

The chain links TRBV19 to TRBJ2-2; TRBD1 matches 7 bases. With 6 bases clipped from V and 4 bases from J, the junction kept 5 bases outside the gene matches. Per germline, CDR1 LNHDA and CDR2 SQIVND (reference sequence). There are 14 residues in the CDR3. CDR3 protein: CASRPDRFTGELFF. DNA for the CDR3: TGTGCCAGTAGGCCGGACAGGTTCACCGGGGAGCTGTTTTTT.

The chain combines TRBV7-9 with TRBJ2-7; tentative D call: TRBD1 (6 bases). This CDR3 spans 13 amino acids. V dropped 1 base and J dropped 5 bases, with 9 bases sitting between them. Germline V lookup: CDR1 SEHNR, CDR2 FQNEAQ (reference sequence). In DNA form, the CDR3 reads TGTGCCAGCAGCTTAGGGACAGCCGACGAGCAGTACTTC. Its translation: CASSLGTADEQYF.

This chain joins TRBV6-5 and TRBJ1-6, with D perhaps TRBD1 (6 bases). Germline V gene sequence: CDR1 MNHEY, CDR2 SVGAGI. The V and J ends lost 6 bases and 11 bases respectively, with 14 bases between them. The CDR3 contains 13 residues. CDR3 loop: CASSHGQQPPLHF. The CDR3 nucleotides read TGTGCCAGCAGCCACGGACAGCAGCCACCCCTCCACTTT.

The rearrangement uses TRBV5-4 and TRBJ2-2; no definite D call. Germline CDR1 is SGHNT and CDR2 is YYREEE (reference sequence). The CDR3 has 16 residues. Between the trimmed V and J ends, which lost 2 bases and 4 bases, there was a span of 15 bases. The CDR3 is CASSFGPKVGTGELFF. CDR3 nucleotide sequence: TGTGCCAGCAGCTTCGGGCCTAAGGTGGGCACCGGGGAGCTGTTTTTT.

The chain joins TRBV7-8 to TRBJ1-4, with D maybe TRBD1 (6 bases). V shed 2 bases and J shed 8 bases, with 9 bases lying between them. The CDR3 sequence is 13 residues long. Germline V gene sequence: CDR1 SGHVS, CDR2 FQNEAQ. For the CDR3, the DNA is TGTGCCAGCAGCTTACCAGGACAGGAAAAACTGTTTTTT. As protein: CASSLPGQEKLFF.

The chain has TRBV6-6 and TRBJ2-1; 7 bases agree with TRBD1. The germline V gene has CDR1 MNHNY and CDR2 SVGAGI (reference sequence). There are 13 residues in the CDR3. Trimming took 8 bases from V and 6 from J; bases not matched to a gene: 7. CDR3 loop: CASGGQARNEQFF. The CDR3 bases are TGTGCCAGCGGCGGACAGGCCCGCAATGAGCAGTTCTTC.

This chain uses TRBV2 with TRBJ2-1; D may be TRBD2 (5 bases). Trimming cost V 7 bases and J 0 bases, with 13 bases left between them. The V gene's germline CDR1 is SNHLY and CDR2 FYNNEI. The CDR3 is 15 amino acids. Here the CDR3 DNA reads TGTGCCAGCAATAATATGAGGGTCTCCTACAATGAGCAGTTCTTC. This encodes CASNNMRVSYNEQFF.

This rearrangement joins TRBV6-1 to TRBJ2-7; 11 nucleotides match TRBD2. The CDR3 sequence is 14 residues long. Germline V gene data show CDR1 as MNHNS and CDR2 as SASEGT. V trimming: 5 bases; J trimming: 4 bases; junction bases outside the gene matches: 4. The CDR3 sequence is CASSPTSGAYEQYF. Written as DNA, the CDR3 is TGTGCCAGCAGTCCGACTAGCGGGGCTTACGAGCAGTACTTC.

This clone was recorded only once. The genes are TRBV5-1 and TRBJ2-3; 9 nucleotides agree with TRBD2. V lost 4 bases to trimming and J lost 3 bases; unmatched junction nucleotides: 9. The V gene's germline CDR1 is SGHRS and CDR2 YFSETQ. There are 16 residues in the CDR3. This CDR3 is CASSQTLAGETDTQYF. DNA of the CDR3: TGCGCCAGCAGCCAAACCTTAGCGGGAGAGACAGATACGCAGTATTTT. The entire variable domain, with the rest obtained from reference TRBV5-1 and TRBJ2-3, is as follows: KAGVTQTPRYLIKTRGQQVTLSCSPISGHRSVSWYQQTPGQGLQFLFEYFSETQRNKGNFPGRFSGRQFSNSRSEMNVSTLELGDSALYLCASSQTLAGETDTQYFGPGTRLTVL.

V and J are TRBV27 and TRBJ2-7; perhaps TRBD1 as D (6 bases). This CDR3 region has 13 residues. The ends were cut back, 3 bases at V and 4 bases at J, with 10 bases in the middle. Per germline, CDR1 MNHEY and CDR2 SMNVEV (reference sequence). The CDR3 coding sequence is TGTGCCAGCAGTTTTCTACAGGGTTACGAGCAGTACTTC. This codes for CASSFLQGYEQYF.

The rearrangement joins TRBV25-1 to TRBJ1-1; no firm D call. The V and J ends lost 7 bases and 8 bases respectively, with 14 bases between them. This CDR3 has 12 amino acids. Germline values: CDR1 MGHDK, CDR2 SYGVNS. The CDR3 is CASTSYGVEAFF. In nucleotides, the CDR3 is TGTGCCAGCACCTCTTATGGAGTCGAAGCTTTCTTT. The complete variable domain, with remaining parts taken from reference TRBV25-1 and TRBJ1-1, reads EADIYQTPRYLVIGTGKKITLECSQTMGHDKMYWYQQDPGMELHLIHYSYGVNSTEKGDLSSESTVSRIRTEHFPLTLESARPSHTSQYLCASTSYGVEAFFGQGTRLTVV.

This chain joins TRBV4-1 and TRBJ2-3, with D tentatively TRBD2 (5 bases). The CDR3 runs 17 residues. The V end lost 2 bases, the J end lost 2 bases, and 17 bases lay between the germline ends. Germline-derived CDR1 and CDR2 are MGHRA and YSYEKL. The CDR3 here is CASSQTGMSRATDTQYF. Written as DNA, the CDR3 is TGCGCCAGCAGCCAAACGGGAATGAGTAGGGCCACAGATACGCAGTATTTT.

Regarding this clone: Since a far larger clone is one base different, this is likely a read error. The V call is TRBV29-1, the J call TRBJ1-2; perhaps TRBD1 as D (6 bases). Germline CDR1 SQVTM, CDR2 ANQGSEA. The germline V and J ends were trimmed by 5 bases and 3 bases, with 10 bases remaining between them. This CDR3 is 12 amino acids long. CDR3 sequence (DNA): TGCAGCGTTACGGGGGGCGACTATGGCTACACCTTC. This translates into CSVTGGDYGYTF.

This clone was seen at least ten times. The V and J genes are TRBV28 and TRBJ1-2; D is possibly TRBD1 (6 bases). CDR3 size: 16 residues. CDR1 is MDHEN, CDR2 SYDVKM, per germline. Trimming took 5 bases from V and 2 from J, leaving 18 bases between them. Here the CDR3 DNA reads TGTGCCAGCAGTCTCCCGATCCCGGGACACAACTATGGCTACACCTTC. Protein: CASSLPIPGHNYGYTF.

The chain carries TRBV5-6 and TRBJ1-6, with D perhaps TRBD1 (6 bases). Germline assignment: CDR1 SGHDT and CDR2 YYEEEE. V lost 0 bases and J lost 2, with 15 bases in between. The CDR3 totals 18 residues. This CDR3 reads CASSLGTGWGTYNSPLHF. As DNA, the CDR3 is TGTGCCAGCAGCTTGGGCACAGGGTGGGGGACCTATAATTCACCCCTCCACTTT.

The chain couples TRBV30 to TRBJ1-5, with D tentatively TRBD1 (5 bases). The CDR3 loop spans 17 amino acids. Germline lookup yields CDR1 GTSNPN and CDR2 SVGIG (reference sequence). Trimming left V 0 bases short and J 6 bases short, with 21 bases between. The CDR3 sequence is CAWSVPDGRAKGQPQHF. For the CDR3, the DNA is TGTGCCTGGAGTGTTCCCGACGGCAGGGCGAAAGGTCAGCCCCAGCATTTT.

The rearrangement joins TRBV2 to TRBJ2-2; tentative D call: TRBD2 (7 bases). Germline V gene data show CDR1 as SNHLY and CDR2 as FYNNEI. CDR3 size: 15 residues. Trimming pared 6 bases from V and 2 bases from J, leaving 13 bases between. The CDR3 sequence is CASRVGGANTGELFF. The CDR3 DNA reads as TGTGCCAGCAGAGTAGGGGGGGCCAACACCGGGGAGCTGTTTTTT.

The chain has TRBV5-1 and TRBJ1-2; 7 nucleotides agree with TRBD1. CDR1 and CDR2 (germline): SGHRS, YFSETQ. J was trimmed by 10 bases and V by 2 bases; bases with no gene match: 11. The CDR3 covers 14 residues. Here the CDR3 reads CASSFRDSLSVYTF. The CDR3 DNA is TGCGCCAGCAGCTTCCGGGACAGTCTTTCTGTCTACACCTTC. The variable domain in full, with the rest retrieved from reference TRBV5-1 and TRBJ1-2, is KAGVTQTPRYLIKTRGQQVTLSCSPISGHRSVSWYQQTPGQGLQFLFEYFSETQRNKGNFPGRFSGRQFSNSRSEMNVSTLELGDSALYLCASSFRDSLSVYTFGSGTRLTVV.

The J gene is TRBJ2-1, the V gene TRBV2, with 8 bases identical to TRBD2. From germline, CDR1 is SNHLY and CDR2 FYNNEI. This CDR3 has 15 amino acids. Unmatched junction bases numbered 10, after V lost 8 bases and J lost 4 bases. CDR3 in amino acids: CASGRRASGYNEQFF. The CDR3 bases are TGTGCCAGCGGTCGGAGGGCTAGCGGGTACAATGAGCAGTTCTTC.

The CDR3 region has the DNA TGTGCCACGCAAGCGGGAGGGTGGGAGACCCAGTACTTC. It is translated as CATQAGGWETQYF. The rearrangement links TRBV6-1 to TRBJ2-5; 10 nucleotides match TRBD2. J was trimmed by 5 bases and V by 10 bases; bases with no gene match: 7. This CDR3 comprises 13 residues. The germline gives CDR1 MNHNS, CDR2 SASEGT.

DNA for the CDR3: TGTGCTAGTGGTCGGGGACTAGCGGTTAGCACAGATACGCAGTATTTT. Translation gives CASGRGLAVSTDTQYF. The chain employs TRBV12-5 and TRBJ2-3, with 11 bases fitting TRBD2. J lost 0 bases, V lost 5 bases, and 4 bases had no gene match. Per the germline V gene, CDR1 is LGHNT and CDR2 is FRNRAP. This CDR3 is 16 amino acids long.